Described below is a single TCR beta chain sequence and its context. This specimen comes from a study of blood T cell repertoires in COVID-19. Study-wide background: From T cells, B-cell-depleted T cells, or PBMCs came the material, which was cDNA or gDNA.

The protocol was immunoSEQ multiplex PCR, while the TCRdb copy is restricted to in-frame clones and leaves out a portion. There are hundreds of thousands of clones in the sample; approximately 90% occur only once, and approximately 9.3% lies in the top ten. Cohort assignment relied on participant-reported clinical history. Trimming pared 2 bases from V and 5 bases from J, leaving 9 bases between. CDR1 and CDR2 from the germline V gene are KGHDR and SFDVKD. CDR3 size: 13 residues. This chain connects TRBV24-1 to TRBJ2-7; D call uncertain. Sequenced sample: PBMCs or T cells enriched from blood (not recorded which). The clonotype comes from a woman between 45 and 60 years old who had recovered from COVID-19. This chain's CDR3 is CATSDYRRNEQYF. For the CDR3, the DNA is TGTGCCACCAGTGATTATAGGAGAAACGAGCAGTACTTC.